This T cell receptor beta chain was documented in a study of regulatory T cells in long-lasting Graves disease. Study as a whole: Under 3 months of antithyroid drugs had been taken by newly diagnosed Graves' patients.

Study findings and constraints: Few sampled subjects may have lowered accuracy.

Time point defined: newly diagnosed GD, antithyroid drugs for less than 3 months. PBMCs provided the RNA from which the TCR library was made. This clonotype occurred a few times. Its target is not known. CDR3-region Arm-PCR and iRepertoire HTBI primers produced the TCR beta libraries. MiXCR, run by TCRdb on the multiplex PCR reads, gives a single entry per CDR3 protein. Of about 540,000 distinct CDR3 sequences listed, roughly 14% are singletons. This same sample was also part of a study on T cells in Graves' hyperthyroidism and ophthalmopathy. That study adds: Primed by the HTBI set, a first-round RT-PCR was run on the TCR CDR3.

This receptor was obtained from a man in his thirties or forties with Graves disease. Sequences were derived from peripheral blood mononuclear cells (PBMCs), sampled at new diagnosis, from a patient treated with antithyroid drugs.

In DNA form, the CDR3 reads TGTGCCAGTAGGAATGGATACGAGCAGTACTTC. Translated: CASRNGYEQYF. V gene TRBV19 combines with J gene TRBJ2-7; no reliable D call. Germline CDR1 and CDR2: LNHDA and SQIVND (reference sequence). This CDR3 is 11 amino acids long. Trimming pared 6 bases from V and 4 bases from J, leaving 7 bases between.